The 17 T cell receptor beta chains below all came from one sample that was sequenced in a study of cytomegalovirus exposure and HLA in healthy donors. This PCR relied on a set of 60 Vbeta primers and 13 Jbeta primers. Data came from immunoSEQ multiplex PCR; TCRdb stores just in-frame clones and leaves some out. The table lists some 170,000 clones, roughly 87% of them singletons. Sequenced material: PBMCs. These receptors were obtained from a girl aged 10 to 17 in good health and CMV-seropositive.

The rearrangement uses TRBV6-1 and TRBJ2-7; D is unclear. The germline V gene has CDR1 MNHNS and CDR2 SASEGT. Between the trimmed V and J ends, which lost 2 bases and 3 bases, there was a span of 5 bases. CDR3 length: 12 residues. CDR3 sequence reads: CASSENNYEQYF. CDR3 bases: TGTGCCAGCAGTGAAAATAACTACGAGCAGTACTTC.

The gene calls are TRBV29-1 and TRBJ1-4, with 10 positions matching TRBD1. Germline V gene lookup returns CDR1 SQVTM and CDR2 ANQGSEA. The CDR3 consists of 13 residues. Trimming cost V 7 bases and J 7 bases; bases outside gene matches: 6. DNA of the CDR3: TGCAGCGCGGGAGGGACAGGGGCTGAAAAACTGTTTTTT. Translation: CSAGGTGAEKLFF.

The CDR3 DNA reads TGTGCCACTGGACAGGGGCACTATGGCTACACCTTC. Protein sequence: CATGQGHYGYTF. The gene calls are TRBV7-9 and TRBJ1-2; TRBD1 agrees at 9 bases. CDR1 is SEHNR, CDR2 FQNEAQ, per germline (reference sequence). The CDR3 is 12 residues long. Trimming at V came to 10 bases and at J to 3 bases, leaving 3 bases not matched to a gene. The full variable domain, its missing parts supplied by reference TRBV7-9 and TRBJ1-2, is DTGVSQNPRHKITKRGQNVTFRCDPISEHNRLYWYRQTLGQGPEFLTYFQNEAQLEKSRLLSDRFSAERPKGSFSTLEIQRTEQGDSAMYLCATGQGHYGYTFGSGTRLTVV.

The CDR3 region is CASSQDQGPGNEAFF. The CDR3 nucleotides read TGCGCCAGCAGCCAAGATCAGGGGCCTGGGAATGAAGCTTTCTTT. This rearrangement joins TRBV4-3 to TRBJ1-1, with D perhaps TRBD1 (6 bases). Looked up from germline, CDR1 is LGHNA and CDR2 is YSLEER. The CDR3 consists of 15 residues. V lost 0 bases to trimming and J lost 7 bases, with 15 bases between them.

V and J are TRBV29-1 and TRBJ1-3, with D unclear. In germline, CDR1 is SQVTM, CDR2 ANQGSEA. The CDR3 has 13 amino acids. V was clipped by 3 bases and J by 2 bases, with 8 bases between them. CDR3 bases: TGCAGCGTTGAGAGGAAGGCTGGAAACACCATATATTTT. Its translation is CSVERKAGNTIYF. The full variable domain, in which reference TRBV29-1 and TRBJ1-3 provide the parts outside the CDR3, is SAVISQKPSRDICQRGTSLTIQCQVDSQVTMMFWYRQQPGQSLTLIATANQGSEATYESGFVIDKFPISRPNLTFSTLTVSNMSPEDSSIYLCSVERKAGNTIYFGEGSWLTVV.

The chain uses TRBV25-1 and TRBJ2-7, with TRBD1 identical over 7 bases. CDR1 is MGHDK and CDR2 is SYGVNS in the germline V gene. V dropped 6 bases and J dropped 6; count of bases not matched to a gene: 8. This CDR3 contains 13 residues. The CDR3 reads CASSLTGLLEQYF. The CDR3 DNA reads as TGTGCCAGCAGCCTGACAGGGCTCCTCGAGCAGTACTTC.

J is TRBJ1-1 and V is TRBV29-1; D not resolved. Trimming removed 2 bases from V and 5 bases from J, with 12 bases in between. The CDR3 contains 13 residues. Germline V gives CDR1 SQVTM, CDR2 ANQGSEA. DNA for the CDR3: TGCAGCGTTGAATACGGGTCGGGGACTGAAGCTTTCTTT. Amino acids: CSVEYGSGTEAFF.

The CDR3 loop is CASSPRAGANNEQFF. DNA for the CDR3: TGTGCCAGCTCACCAAGGGCAGGGGCTAACAATGAGCAGTTCTTC. V is TRBV18 and J is TRBJ2-1, with a tentative D call TRBD1 (6 bases). V was cut by 2 bases and J by 5 bases, with 13 bases left in between. The CDR3 spans 15 residues. Germline V gene data show CDR1 as KGHSH and CDR2 as LQKENI.

This chain connects TRBV6-5 to TRBJ1-1; no definite D call. Trimming took 2 bases from V and 1 from J, leaving 11 bases between them. Germline V gene lookup returns CDR1 MNHEY and CDR2 SVGAGI. This CDR3 is built from 15 residues. CDR3 nucleotide sequence: TGTGCCAGCAGTTACAGGAGGGCGTCGAACACTGAAGCTTTCTTT. Translated, it gives CASSYRRASNTEAFF.

In this sample, this clone turned up a few times. The V and J genes are TRBV25-1 and TRBJ2-5; the D is unclear. This CDR3 is built from 15 residues. V dropped 4 bases and J dropped 5 bases, with 17 bases sitting between them. Germline V gives CDR1 MGHDK, CDR2 SYGVNS. CDR3 in DNA: TGTGCCAGCAGTGGCCGCACCCCCGCAGTGGAGACCCAGTACTTC. Its protein product is CASSGRTPAVETQYF.

V and J are TRBV7-9 and TRBJ2-1, with 15 bases aligning to TRBD2. The CDR3 has 15 residues. Losses at the gene ends were 5 bases for V and 9 bases for J; bases not matched to a gene: 5. CDR1 and CDR2 (germline): SEHNR, FQNEAQ (reference sequence). Here the CDR3 DNA reads TGTGCCAGCAGCCCTCCGGGACTAGCGGGAGGTGAGCAGTTCTTC. It specifies CASSPPGLAGGEQFF.

This chain connects TRBV19 to TRBJ2-1; D is possibly TRBD2 (5 bases). CDR1 is LNHDA and CDR2 is SQIVND in the germline V gene (reference sequence). The CDR3 loop spans 15 amino acids. V dropped 4 bases and J dropped 2 bases, with 12 bases sitting between them. DNA for the CDR3: TGTGCCAGTAGTAGGGTCGGAGGCCCCTACAATGAGCAGTTCTTC. It yields the protein CASSRVGGPYNEQFF.

The rearrangement links TRBV5-4 to TRBJ2-1, with 10 bases that match TRBD1. Germline assignment: CDR1 SGHNT and CDR2 YYREEE (reference sequence). Germline trimming cut 4 bases from V and 6 bases from J; bases unmatched to any gene: 7. The CDR3 has 15 amino acids. The CDR3 region has the DNA TGTGCCAGCAGCATTAGGGACAGGGGTTTCAATGAGCAGTTCTTC. Protein sequence: CASSIRDRGFNEQFF.

V gene TRBV2 combines with J gene TRBJ1-1, with D perhaps TRBD1 (5 bases). This CDR3 comprises 17 residues. The germline V gene encodes CDR1 SNHLY and CDR2 FYNNEI. The V gene lost 2 bases and the J gene lost 0 bases, with 16 bases spanning the gap. The CDR3 sequence: CASSESPADSMNTEAFF. The CDR3 region has the DNA TGTGCCAGCAGTGAATCCCCGGCTGACAGTATGAACACTGAAGCTTTCTTT.

The count of this clone is one. The chain carries TRBV27 and TRBJ2-1, with D unclear. The V gene's germline CDR1 is MNHEY and CDR2 SMNVEV (reference sequence). V was trimmed by 4 bases and J by 6 bases, leaving 10 bases between them. The CDR3 sequence is 13 residues long. CDR3 amino acids: CASSSLPINEQFF. The DNA for the CDR3 is TGTGCCAGCAGTTCCCTGCCTATCAATGAGCAGTTCTTC.

A single count supports this clone. This chain links TRBV7-9 with TRBJ2-2; 9 bases are a match to TRBD2. Germline trimming cut 5 bases from V and 6 bases from J; bases unmatched to any gene: 7. CDR3 length: 15 amino acids. Per germline, CDR1 SEHNR and CDR2 FQNEAQ (reference sequence). CDR3 loop: CASSTTLAGAGELFF. CDR3 DNA sequence: TGTGCCAGCAGCACCACCTTAGCGGGAGCCGGGGAGCTGTTTTTT.

This clone appeared a single time. This chain uses TRBV6-5 with TRBJ2-7; D is undetermined. Germline CDR1 and CDR2: MNHEY and SVGAGI. The CDR3 is 13 amino acids. The V end lost 11 bases, the J end lost 2 bases, and 16 bases lay between the germline ends. CDR3 in DNA: TGTGCCCGCTCCCAGACTCTGCCCTACGAGCAGTACTTC. Amino acids: CARSQTLPYEQYF.